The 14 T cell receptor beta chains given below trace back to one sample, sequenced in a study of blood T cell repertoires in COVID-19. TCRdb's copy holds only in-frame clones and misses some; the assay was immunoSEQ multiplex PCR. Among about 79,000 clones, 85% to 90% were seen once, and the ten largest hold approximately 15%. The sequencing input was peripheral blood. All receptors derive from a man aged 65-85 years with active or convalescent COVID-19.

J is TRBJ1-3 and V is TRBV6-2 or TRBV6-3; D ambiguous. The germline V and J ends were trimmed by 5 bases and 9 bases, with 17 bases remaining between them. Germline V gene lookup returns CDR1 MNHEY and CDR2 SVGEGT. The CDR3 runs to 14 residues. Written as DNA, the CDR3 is TGTGCCAGCAGTACCACCGGTTCCTATGTCACCATATATTTT. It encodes CASSTTGSYVTIYF.

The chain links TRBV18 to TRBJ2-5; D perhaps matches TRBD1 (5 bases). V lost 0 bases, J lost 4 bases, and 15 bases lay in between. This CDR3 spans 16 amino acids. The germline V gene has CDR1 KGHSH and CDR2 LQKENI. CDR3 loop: CASSPPNRPILETQYF. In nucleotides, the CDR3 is TGTGCCAGCTCACCACCGAACAGGCCAATATTAGAGACCCAGTACTTC.

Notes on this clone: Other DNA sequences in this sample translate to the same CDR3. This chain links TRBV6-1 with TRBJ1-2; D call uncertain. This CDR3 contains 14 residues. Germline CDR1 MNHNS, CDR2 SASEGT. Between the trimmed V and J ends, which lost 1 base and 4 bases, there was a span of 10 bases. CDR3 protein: CASSEGPRGYGYTF. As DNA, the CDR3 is TGTGCCAGCAGTGAAGGGCCGCGGGGCTATGGCTACACCTTC.

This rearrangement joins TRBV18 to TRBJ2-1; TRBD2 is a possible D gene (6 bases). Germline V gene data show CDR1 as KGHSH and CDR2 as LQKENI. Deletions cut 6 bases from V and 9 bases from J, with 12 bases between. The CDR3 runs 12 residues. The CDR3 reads CASSQRETEQFF. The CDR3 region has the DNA TGTGCCAGCTCGCAACGGGAGACTGAGCAGTTCTTC.

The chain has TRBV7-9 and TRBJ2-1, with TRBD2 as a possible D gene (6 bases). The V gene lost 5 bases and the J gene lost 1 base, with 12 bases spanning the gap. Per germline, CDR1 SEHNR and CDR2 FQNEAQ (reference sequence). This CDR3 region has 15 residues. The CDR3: CASSPRGLSYNEQFF. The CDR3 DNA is TGTGCCAGCAGCCCGCGGGGCTTATCCTACAATGAGCAGTTCTTC.

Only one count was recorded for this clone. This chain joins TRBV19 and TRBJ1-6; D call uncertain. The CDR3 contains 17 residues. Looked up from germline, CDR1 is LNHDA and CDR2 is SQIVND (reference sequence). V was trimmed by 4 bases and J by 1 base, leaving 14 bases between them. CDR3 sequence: CASSRTARGSYNSPLHF. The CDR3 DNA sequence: TGTGCCAGTAGTAGGACCGCCCGAGGGTCCTATAATTCACCCCTCCACTTT.

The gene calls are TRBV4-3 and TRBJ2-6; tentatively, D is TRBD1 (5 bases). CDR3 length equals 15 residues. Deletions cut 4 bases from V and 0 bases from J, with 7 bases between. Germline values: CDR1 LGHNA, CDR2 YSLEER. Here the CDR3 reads CASSLTVSGANVLTF. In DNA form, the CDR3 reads TGCGCCAGCAGCCTGACAGTCTCTGGGGCCAACGTCCTGACTTTC.

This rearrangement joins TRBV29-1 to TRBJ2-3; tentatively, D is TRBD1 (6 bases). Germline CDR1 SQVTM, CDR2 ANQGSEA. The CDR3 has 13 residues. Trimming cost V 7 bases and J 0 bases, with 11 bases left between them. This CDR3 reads CSALGASTDTQYF. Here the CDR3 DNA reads TGCAGCGCTCTGGGGGCGAGCACAGATACGCAGTATTTT.

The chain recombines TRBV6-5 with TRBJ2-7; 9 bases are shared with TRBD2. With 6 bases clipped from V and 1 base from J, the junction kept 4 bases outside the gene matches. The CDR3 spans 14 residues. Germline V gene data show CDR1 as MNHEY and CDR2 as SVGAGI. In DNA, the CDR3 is TGTGCCAGCAGGGCGACTAGCGGTTCCTACGAGCAGTACTTC. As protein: CASRATSGSYEQYF.

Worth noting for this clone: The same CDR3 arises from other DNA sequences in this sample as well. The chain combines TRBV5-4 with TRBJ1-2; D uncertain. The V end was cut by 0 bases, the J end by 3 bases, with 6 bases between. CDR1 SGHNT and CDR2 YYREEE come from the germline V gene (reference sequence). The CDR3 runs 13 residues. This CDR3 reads CASSLVRDYGYTF. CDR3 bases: TGTGCCAGCAGCTTGGTACGGGACTATGGCTACACCTTC.

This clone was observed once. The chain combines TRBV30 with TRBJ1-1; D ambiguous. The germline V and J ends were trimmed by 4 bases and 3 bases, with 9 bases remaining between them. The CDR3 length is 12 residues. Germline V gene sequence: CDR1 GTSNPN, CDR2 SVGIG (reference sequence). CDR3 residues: CAWNRGYTEAFF. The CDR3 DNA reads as TGTGCCTGGAACCGCGGATACACTGAAGCTTTCTTT.

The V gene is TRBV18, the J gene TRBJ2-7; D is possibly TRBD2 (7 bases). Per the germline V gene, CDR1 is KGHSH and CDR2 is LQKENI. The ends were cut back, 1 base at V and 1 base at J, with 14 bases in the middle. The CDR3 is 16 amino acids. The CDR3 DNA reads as TGTGCCAGCTCACCACAGGGGGGGGCCCAATCCTACGAGCAGTACTTC. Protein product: CASSPQGGAQSYEQYF.

CDR3 coding DNA: TGTGCCAGCTCACCGGTCTCTTTGGGGGGTGATGAAGCTTTCTTT. Its translation is CASSPVSLGGDEAFF. V and J are TRBV18 and TRBJ1-1; TRBD1 is a possible D gene (5 bases). The V gene lost 3 bases and the J gene lost 7 bases, with 18 bases spanning the gap. Germline lookup yields CDR1 KGHSH and CDR2 LQKENI. CDR3 length equals 15 residues.

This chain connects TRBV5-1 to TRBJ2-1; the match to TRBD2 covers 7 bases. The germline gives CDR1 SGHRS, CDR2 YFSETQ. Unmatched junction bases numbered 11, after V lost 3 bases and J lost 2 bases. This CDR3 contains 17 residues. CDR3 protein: CASSSSLTSSPYNEQFF. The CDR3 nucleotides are TGCGCCAGCAGCTCATCCCTGACTAGCAGTCCCTACAATGAGCAGTTCTTC.